The text below deals with one T cell receptor (beta chain). The CDR3 spans 14 residues. This record comes from a study of T cells expressing NK-cell markers. Study-level background: Sorted CD3+CD56-NKG2C+, CD3+CD56+NKG2C+ and CD3+CD56+NKG2C- T cells supplied the TCR beta repertoires. The authors sequenced eight donors, of whom seven were HCMV-seropositive and one was seronegative.

5'RACE template switching with UMIs produced the TCR beta cDNA. One entry per CDR3 protein, without DNA, is what TCRdb gives after re-calling the 5' RACE reads. This sample's clone table lists about 180,000 distinct CDR3 sequences. The V and J genes are TRBV12-3 or TRBV12-4 and TRBJ2-5; TCRdb gives TRBD1 as the D gene, but with no DNA this cannot be confirmed. This sequence was found in a woman aged 18 to 69 in good health. Sequenced material: blood T cells: a sorted CD56 or NKG2C T cell subset, CD4+ or CD8+ T cells, or bulk PBMC T cells (not recorded which). This CDR3 reads CASSYGTGEETQYF.